This T cell receptor beta chain is from a study of regulatory T cells in long-lasting Graves disease. The CDR3 is made up of 12 amino acids. Between the trimmed V and J ends, which lost 0 bases and 8 bases, there was a span of 8 bases. CDR1 is SGHNT, CDR2 YYREEE, per germline (reference sequence). The time point: persistent/refractory GD, antithyroid drugs over 5 years with positive TRAb. With RNA extracted from PBMCs as input, the TCR library was made. Patients with Graves' disease were diagnosed by American Thyroid Association guidelines. This clonotype has just a few counts. Both iRepertoire HTBI primers and Arm-PCR of CDR3 regions were used to build the TCR beta libraries. A single record per CDR3 protein comes from TCRdb applying MiXCR to the multiplex PCR reads. The sample holds some 370,000 distinct CDR3 sequences, 20% to 25% seen once.

The clonotype comes from a female donor with Graves disease. The sequencing here drew on peripheral blood mononuclear cells (PBMCs), taken when the disease was refractory, from a patient treated with antithyroid drugs. The chain is built from TRBV5-4 and TRBJ1-2; D call uncertain. The CDR3 sequence is CASSLEEDGYTF. For the CDR3, the DNA is TGTGCCAGCAGCTTGGAGGAGGACGGCTACACCTTC.